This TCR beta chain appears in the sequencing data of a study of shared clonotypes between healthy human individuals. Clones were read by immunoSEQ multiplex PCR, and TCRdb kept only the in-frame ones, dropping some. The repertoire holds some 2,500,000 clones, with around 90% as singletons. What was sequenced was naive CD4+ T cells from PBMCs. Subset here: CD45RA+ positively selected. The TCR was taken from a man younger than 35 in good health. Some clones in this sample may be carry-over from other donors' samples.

The CDR3 reads CASSTSRDSLGATNEKLFF. DNA for the CDR3: TGTGCCAGCAGCACCAGCCGGGACAGCCTGGGAGCAACTAATGAAAAACTGTTTTTT. V and J are TRBV7-9 and TRBJ1-4; 7 nucleotides line up with TRBD1. Germline CDR1 and CDR2: SEHNR and FQNEAQ (reference sequence). After removal of 5 bases from V and 0 bases from J, the junction contained 15 bases not matched to a gene. This CDR3 has 19 residues.